Detailed here is one TCR beta chain. Its target antigen remains unknown. Per-base qualities were not stored, and no clone one base away is much larger. The collaborating institutions used their own protocols to collect whole blood in K2EDTA tubes. For TCRbeta analysis, collaborator samples were shipped as frozen whole blood, as isolated PBMCs, or as DNA extracted from either sample type. TCRbeta CDR3 regions were amplified from genomic DNA using the immunoSEQ Assay, a bias-controlled multiplex PCR. Per the authors' processing: Nucleated cell counts per sample were estimated from amplification of reference gene primers within the assay. To quantify the absolute abundance of each unique TCRbeta CDR3 rearrangement, sequence reads were collapsed and filtered. Productive Simpson clonality was computed per sample as the square root of Simpson's diversity index over productive rearrangements. TCRdb took over this immuneACCESS table, retaining in-frame rearrangements with V and J assigned. Such tables are incomplete; in checked studies, under half of the missing clones stem from an unresolved V gene, and the remainder is unexplained. Clone size and V and J calls were adopted from that table, with D and trimming inferred from the DNA. The sample includes 35,000 to 55,000 clones, with 80% to 90% observed a single time. Jointly, the top ten make up roughly an eighth of the sample.

The sample belongs to a study of blood T cell repertoires in COVID-19 (dated by TCRdb to about 2020). With regard to the full study: Collaborator samples came from the United States, Italy and Spain and covered acute and convalescent phases of COVID-19. A freely available public database, intended as a resource for researchers studying the immune response to SARS-CoV-2, is where the repertoires were released. HLA class I and class II types, where available, came from metadata supplied by the sample provider rather than from assay-based typing. Nearly every sample came with metadata listing a de-identified subject ID, COVID-19 status, age in years and sex. Subjects who had been exposed to COVID-19, were actively infected with it, or had recovered from it provided the deeply sampled blood TCRbeta repertoires that made up the dataset. Samples came from the ongoing ImmuneRACE study (first 160 participants) plus 1,254 subjects from 6 global collaborators. The prospective study material was composed of cDNA or gDNA derived from T cells, B-cell-depleted T cells, or PBMCs.

Broader findings and caveats from the paper: The quantity of clinical and demographic metadata differed by source and by participant and was supplied without curation.

The CDR3 numbers 14 residues from cysteine through phenylalanine. The DNA shown is the 42-base CDR3, in frame from base 1. V ends up 5 bases short and J 6 bases short, with an unmatched junction base count of 6. CDR1 and CDR2 are drawn from the germline V gene (reference sequence): LNHDA, SQIVND. The V and J segments used are TRBV19 and TRBJ2-3; TRBD2 agrees with 9 junctional bases. The TCR originated in a woman aged 65 to 85 in a cohort sampled during active COVID-19. Sequencing input: peripheral blood. CDR3 loop: CASSLAGVPDTQYF. The nucleotides are TGTGCCAGTAGTTTAGCGGGAGTCCCCGATACGCAGTATTTT.